Shown below are 2 T cell receptor beta chains from a single sample sequenced in a study of T cell repertoires in cytomegalovirus infection. One entry per CDR3 protein results from TCRdb running MiXCR on the reads. The sample consists of about 160,000 distinct CDR3 sequences, about a fifth of them appearing once. No antigen has been assigned to these receptors. Sequences were derived from CD8+ T cells from cultured PBMCs, sampled from culture after CMV antigen stimulation. The source of these receptors is a human donor in good health (CMV status not recorded). Some clones in this sample may be carry-over from other donors' samples.

This clonotype appeared a few times. The chain combines TRBV7-9 with TRBJ2-7; D possibly corresponds to TRBD1 (6 bases). CDR1 is SEHNR, CDR2 FQNEAQ, per germline (reference sequence). The V and J ends lost 3 bases and 3 bases respectively, with 9 bases between them. This CDR3 region has 13 residues. Written as DNA, the CDR3 is TGTGCCAGCAGCTTCAGGGGCAACTACGAGCAGTACTTC. Translation gives CASSFRGNYEQYF.

In its sample, this clonotype was seen a few times. The chain joins TRBV2 to TRBJ1-2; unclear D gene. This CDR3 contains 14 residues. Trimming pared 8 bases from V and 0 bases from J, leaving 13 bases between. From germline, CDR1 is SNHLY and CDR2 FYNNEI. Here the CDR3 DNA reads TGTGCCAGCCTTGGCCTCGTAGCTAACTATGGCTACACCTTC. Translating gives CASLGLVANYGYTF.